Each of the 31 T cell receptor beta chains below was sequenced from the same sample in a study of shared clonotypes between healthy human individuals. Sequenced by immunoSEQ multiplex PCR; TCRdb stores in-frame clones only, minus some. The data show roughly 2.5 million clones, approximately 92% seen once. The sample consisted of naive CD4+ T cells sorted from blood. The sample's subset: CD45RA+ positively selected. Receptors were obtained from a man aged 18 to 35 in good health.

The chain is built from TRBV27 and TRBJ2-3; D is unresolved. V was cut by 6 bases and J by 3 bases, with 16 bases left in between. Germline V gives CDR1 MNHEY, CDR2 SMNVEV (reference sequence). The CDR3 runs 15 residues. CDR3 amino acids: CASSRKPSWTDTQYF. The DNA for the CDR3 is TGTGCCAGCAGCCGCAAACCTAGTTGGACAGATACGCAGTATTTT.

Points on this clone: The identical CDR3 is also encoded by other nucleotide sequences in the sample. The chain employs TRBV10-3 and TRBJ1-4; 7 bases agree with TRBD1. Germline lookup yields CDR1 ENHRY and CDR2 SYGVKD. The CDR3 runs 14 residues. J was trimmed by 7 bases and V by 0 bases; bases with no gene match: 2. The CDR3 DNA sequence: TGTGCCATCAGTGAGTCGACAGGGAGTGAAAAACTGTTTTTT. Residues: CAISESTGSEKLFF.

J is TRBJ1-5 and V is TRBV19; TRBD1 agrees at 7 bases. This CDR3 comprises 16 residues. V gave up 6 bases and J gave up 2 bases; unmatched junction bases: 10. Looked up from germline, CDR1 is LNHDA and CDR2 is SQIVND (reference sequence). The CDR3, as DNA: TGTGCCAGTAGCACAATGACAGGGCTGGGCAATCAGCCCCAGCATTTT. Translation gives CASSTMTGLGNQPQHF.

V and J are TRBV6-5 and TRBJ1-6, with 8 bases matching TRBD1. J lost 4 bases, V lost 6 bases, and 2 bases had no gene match. In germline, CDR1 is MNHEY, CDR2 SVGAGI. The CDR3 runs 14 residues. The chain's CDR3 is CASRHRGYNSPLHF. The CDR3 DNA reads TGTGCCAGCAGGCACAGGGGGTATAATTCACCCCTCCACTTT.

This rearrangement joins TRBV9 to TRBJ2-2; 8 bases map to TRBD1. V lost 4 bases and J lost 1; bases outside the gene matches: 6. The CDR3 totals 16 residues. CDR1 SGDLS and CDR2 YYNGEE come from the germline V gene. CDR3 DNA sequence: TGTGCCAGCAGCTATTCCGGGACAGGGAACACCGGGGAGCTGTTTTTT. It translates to CASSYSGTGNTGELFF. Full variable domain (remainder filled in from reference TRBV9 and TRBJ2-2): DSGVTQTPKHLITATGQRVTLRCSPRSGDLSVYWYQQSLDQGLQFLIQYYNGEERAKGNILERFSAQQFPDLHSELNLSSLELGDSALYFCASSYSGTGNTGELFFGEGSRLTVL.

The V gene is TRBV6-1, the J gene TRBJ1-1; weak D call: TRBD1 (5 bases). The germline V gene has CDR1 MNHNS and CDR2 SASEGT. This CDR3 spans 14 amino acids. Deletions cut 2 bases from V and 4 bases from J, with 11 bases between. The CDR3 loop is CASSEPGGGTEAFF. The CDR3 nucleotides read TGTGCCAGCAGTGAACCCGGCGGGGGCACTGAAGCTTTCTTT.

As for this clone: This sample includes further DNA sequences coding for the same CDR3. The genes are TRBV18 and TRBJ1-2, with a tentative D call TRBD1 (5 bases). This CDR3 region has 13 residues. Germline CDR1 is KGHSH and CDR2 is LQKENI. Trimming removed 3 bases at V and 4 bases at J, with 9 bases between. The CDR3 here is CASSPTDIYGYTF. The DNA of the CDR3 is TGTGCCAGCTCACCGACAGACATCTATGGCTACACCTTC.

The J gene is TRBJ1-6, the V gene TRBV10-3; 7 nucleotides agree with TRBD1. This CDR3 contains 12 residues. V shed 6 bases and J 9 bases; nucleotides not matched to a gene: 2. The germline V gene has CDR1 ENHRY and CDR2 SYGVKD. The CDR3 region is CAIRTGTSPLHF. In DNA form, the CDR3 reads TGTGCCATCAGGACAGGGACTTCACCCCTCCACTTT.

CDR3: CASSLAAGGEQFF. CDR3 DNA: TGCGCCAGCAGCTTGGCGGCGGGGGGCGAGCAGTTCTTC. This chain links TRBV5-1 with TRBJ2-1, with TRBD2 matching 8 bases. In germline, CDR1 is SGHRS, CDR2 YFSETQ. V trimming: 0 bases; J trimming: 10 bases; junction bases outside the gene matches: 3. The CDR3 is 13 residues long.

This sequence joins TRBV16 and TRBJ1-1; D is uncertain. This CDR3 has 17 amino acids. The ends were cut back, 1 base at V and 0 bases at J, with 15 bases in the middle. Germline assignment: CDR1 KGHSY and CDR2 FQNENV. The CDR3 sequence is CASSQLSNTILNTEAFF. CDR3 sequence (DNA): TGTGCCAGCAGCCAATTATCGAACACTATTCTGAACACTGAAGCTTTCTTT.

A word on this clone: An end of the junction differs from the germline gene, which may be a read error. The V gene is TRBV7-7, the J gene TRBJ2-3; D is unclear. This CDR3 is 14 amino acids long. CDR1 is SSHAT and CDR2 is FNYEAQ in the germline V gene (reference sequence). CDR3 amino acids: CASSSDHRGDTQYF. CDR3 sequence (DNA): TGTGCTAGCAGCTCGGATCACCGTGGAGATACGCAGTATTTT.

The chain has TRBV18 and TRBJ2-7; D perhaps matches TRBD1 (8 bases). V shed 2 bases and J shed 3 bases, with 14 bases lying between them. The germline V gene has CDR1 KGHSH and CDR2 LQKENI. The CDR3 has 15 amino acids. CDR3 residues: CASSPTTGGGYEQYF. CDR3 bases: TGTGCCAGCTCACCAACAACAGGGGGGGGCTACGAGCAGTACTTC.

The table lists this clone with a few counts. The CDR3 coding sequence is TGTGCTAGTGGTTTCAATCAAGAGACCCAGTACTTC. Amino acids: CASGFNQETQYF. V and J are TRBV12-5 and TRBJ2-5; D is unclear. The CDR3 is made up of 12 amino acids. Trimming shortened V by 3 bases and J by 2 bases, and 4 bases separated the two germline ends. The germline CDR1 and CDR2 sequences are LGHNT and FRNRAP.

Only one count was recorded for this clone. The same CDR3 can be traced to other DNA sequences in this sample. The V gene is TRBV5-1, the J gene TRBJ2-1; D gene ambiguous. Germline V lookup: CDR1 SGHRS, CDR2 YFSETQ. The length of the CDR3 is 15 residues. V lost 0 bases and J lost 3, with 10 bases in between. The CDR3 loop is CASSLAGGFYNEQFF. The CDR3 nucleotides read TGCGCCAGCAGCTTGGCCGGCGGATTCTACAATGAGCAGTTCTTC.

Points on this clone: Within the sample, other DNA sequences also encode this same CDR3. The chain joins TRBV15 to TRBJ2-7, with 10 nucleotides matching TRBD2. The length of the CDR3 is 15 residues. V lost 2 bases to trimming and J lost 3 bases; unmatched junction nucleotides: 4. The germline CDR1 and CDR2 sequences are LNHNV and YYDKDF (reference sequence). The CDR3 nucleotides are TGTGCCACCAGCAGAAAGCGGGAGGGCCTCTACGAGCAGTACTTC. The encoded protein is CATSRKREGLYEQYF.

The J gene is TRBJ1-5, the V gene TRBV10-3; D is unresolved. Trimming cost V 0 bases and J 7 bases, with 13 bases left between them. From germline, CDR1 is ENHRY and CDR2 SYGVKD. This CDR3 spans 15 amino acids. The chain's CDR3 is CAISESGGPGQPQHF. The CDR3 nucleotides are TGTGCCATCAGTGAGTCGGGAGGGCCCGGCCAGCCCCAGCATTTT.

This chain links TRBV5-1 with TRBJ2-5; 7 bases map to TRBD1. The CDR3 totals 15 residues. Germline V CDR1 and CDR2: SGHRS, YFSETQ. J was trimmed by 5 bases and V by 6 bases; bases with no gene match: 13. CDR3 protein: CASNHRGLTIETQYF. The CDR3 bases are TGCGCCAGCAATCACAGGGGCCTGACTATCGAGACCCAGTACTTC. Full variable domain (missing parts from reference TRBV5-1 and TRBJ2-5): KAGVTQTPRYLIKTRGQQVTLSCSPISGHRSVSWYQQTPGQGLQFLFEYFSETQRNKGNFPGRFSGRQFSNSRSEMNVSTLELGDSALYLCASNHRGLTIETQYFGPGTRLLVL.

V and J are TRBV28 and TRBJ2-7; D is ambiguous. Germline loops: CDR1 MDHEN, CDR2 SYDVKM. Trimming took off 6 bases at V and 3 bases at J, with 12 bases between the two ends. The length of the CDR3 is 13 residues. This chain's CDR3 is CASSGHTDYEQYF. The CDR3 DNA reads TGTGCCAGCAGCGGCCATACGGACTACGAGCAGTACTTC.

The rearrangement uses TRBV9 and TRBJ2-6; 7 bases align to TRBD1. Germline V gene lookup returns CDR1 SGDLS and CDR2 YYNGEE. J was trimmed by 1 base and V by 6 bases; bases with no gene match: 4. There are 15 residues in the CDR3. CDR3 DNA: TGTGCCAGCACCATGACAGGGTCTGGGGCCAACGTCCTGACTTTC. This sequence encodes CASTMTGSGANVLTF.

The chain links TRBV7-2 to TRBJ2-1; 8 nucleotides match TRBD2. Germline V CDR1 and CDR2: SGHTA, FQGNSA. The V segment lost 5 bases and the J segment 6 bases; nucleotides outside the gene matches: 6. The CDR3 extends over 14 amino acids. CDR3: CASSLSGVGNEQFF. The CDR3 coding sequence is TGTGCCAGCAGCCTTAGCGGGGTCGGCAATGAGCAGTTCTTC. The full variable domain, completed using reference TRBV7-2 and TRBJ2-1, is GAGVSQSPSNKVTEKGKDVELRCDPISGHTALYWYRQSLGQGLEFLIYFQGNSAPDKSGLPSDRFSAERTGGSVSTLTIQRTQQEDSAVYLCASSLSGVGNEQFFGPGTRLTVL.

The chain uses TRBV7-2 and TRBJ2-7, with D perhaps matching TRBD1 (5 bases). Germline V gene sequence: CDR1 SGHTA, CDR2 FQGNSA. This CDR3 contains 13 residues. Deletions cut 5 bases from V and 1 base from J, with 9 bases between. The CDR3 is CASSPDSSYEQYF. In nucleotides, the CDR3 is TGTGCCAGCAGCCCCGACAGTTCCTACGAGCAGTACTTC.

The chain uses TRBV4-1 and TRBJ2-3, with D uncertain. V was pared by 6 bases and J by 1 base, with 5 bases between. Germline CDR1 and CDR2: MGHRA and YSYEKL. This CDR3 has 12 residues. CDR3 bases: TGCGCCAGCAGGTCGGGCACAGATACGCAGTATTTT. As protein: CASRSGTDTQYF.

This clone was recorded once. The V gene is TRBV19, the J gene TRBJ2-4, with 10 bases identical to TRBD2. V shed 2 bases, J shed 0 bases, and the junction held 4 bases outside the gene matches. This CDR3 is 17 amino acids long. The germline gives CDR1 LNHDA, CDR2 SQIVND (reference sequence). In DNA, the CDR3 is TGTGCCAGTAGTATAATTAGCGGGGGGATAGCCAAAAACATTCAGTACTTC. It encodes CASSIISGGIAKNIQYF.

The rearrangement uses TRBV7-8 and TRBJ2-1; 9 bases agree with TRBD1. The germline V gene encodes CDR1 SGHVS and CDR2 FQNEAQ. There are 14 residues in the CDR3. Losses at the gene ends were 5 bases for V and 10 bases for J; bases not matched to a gene: 9. DNA for the CDR3: TGTGCCAGCAGCCTACAGGGACAGGGAAACGAGCAGTTCTTC. This sequence encodes CASSLQGQGNEQFF.

The CDR3 is CASSLAKAQYF. Here the CDR3 DNA reads TGTGCCAGCAGTCTCGCCAAAGCGCAGTATTTT. The V call is TRBV2, the J call TRBJ2-3; D not certain. Germline-derived CDR1 and CDR2 are SNHLY and FYNNEI. The CDR3 is made up of 11 amino acids. V dropped 5 bases and J dropped 10 bases, with 10 bases sitting between them.

In nucleotides, the CDR3 is TGTGCCAGCTCATTTAACGAGGGCTACGAGCAGTACTTC. Its protein is CASSFNEGYEQYF. The chain joins TRBV18 to TRBJ2-7, with D possibly TRBD2 on 5 matching bases. CDR1 is KGHSH and CDR2 is LQKENI in the germline V gene. The V and J ends lost 5 bases and 3 bases respectively, with 11 bases between them. The CDR3 runs 13 residues.

The chain recombines TRBV29-1 with TRBJ2-7, with D perhaps TRBD1 (5 bases). The CDR3 runs 15 residues. V lost 4 bases and J lost 0, with 16 bases in between. CDR1 and CDR2 (germline): SQVTM, ANQGSEA. CDR3 in amino acids: CSVVLNDRSSYEQYF. The CDR3 coding sequence is TGCAGCGTTGTCCTCAACGACAGAAGCTCCTACGAGCAGTACTTC.

The V gene is TRBV28, the J gene TRBJ1-4, with unresolved D. This CDR3 has 15 amino acids. Germline V gene data show CDR1 as MDHEN and CDR2 as SYDVKM. Trimming removed 5 bases from V and 8 bases from J, with 18 bases in between. DNA for the CDR3: TGTGCCAGCAGTACATCATGGGGTAATCGGGAAAAACTGTTTTTT. Its translation: CASSTSWGNREKLFF.

Comments on this clone: Within the sample, other DNA sequences also encode this same CDR3. The chain links TRBV19 to TRBJ1-3; D unresolved. The CDR3 has 12 amino acids. Germline V gene lookup returns CDR1 LNHDA and CDR2 SQIVND (reference sequence). The V end lost 4 bases, the J end lost 4 bases, and 5 bases lay between the germline ends. The CDR3 protein is CASSTPGNTIYF. CDR3 nucleotide sequence: TGTGCCAGTAGTACCCCCGGAAACACCATATATTTT.

With respect to this clone: The sample holds other DNA sequences that translate to the same CDR3. This chain connects TRBV6-6 to TRBJ2-7; unclear D gene. The ends were cut back, 6 bases at V and 4 bases at J, with 7 bases in the middle. Germline assignment: CDR1 MNHNY and CDR2 SVGAGI (reference sequence). The CDR3 consists of 11 residues. The CDR3 sequence is CASSREYEQYF. The CDR3 bases are TGTGCCAGCAGCCGCGAGTACGAGCAGTACTTC.

The rearrangement joins TRBV19 to TRBJ2-7; TRBD1 agrees at 11 bases. CDR1 and CDR2 from the germline V gene are LNHDA and SQIVND (reference sequence). The CDR3 has 15 amino acids. V lost 5 bases and J lost 3; bases outside the gene matches: 6. CDR3 in amino acids: CASSQPGTGGYEQYF. As DNA, the CDR3 is TGTGCCAGTAGTCAACCCGGGACAGGGGGCTACGAGCAGTACTTC.